The rows below give T cell receptor beta chains drawn from one sample of a study of control samples from healthy donors and cancer patients. Here immunoSEQ multiplex PCR was the method, and the copy in TCRdb shows in-frame clones only, minus some. The sample carries 150,000 or so clones, roughly 93% recorded once. Sequenced input: blood. The origin of the receptors is a man aged 18 to 30 in good health. CDR3s include the opening cysteine and the closing phenylalanine or tryptophan. The D gene is left open where the match is weak. Clone size appears in some rows only: once, few, many, or a class for an expanded clone.

V gene	J gene	D gene	clone size	CDR3 DNA	CDR3 protein
TRBV19	TRBJ2-7	TRBD1	NA	TGTGCCAGTAGTATAGGGACAGGGCCTCTCTACGAGCAGTACTTC	CASSIGTGPLYEQYF
TRBV18	TRBJ2-7	NA	NA	TGTGCCAGCTCACCTCGGGGGTTTAACGAGCAGTACTTC	CASSPRGFNEQYF
TRBV5-1	TRBJ2-1	NA	NA	TGCGCCAGCAGCTTGCAGAACAATGAGCAGTTCTTC	CASSLQNNEQFF
TRBV7-9	TRBJ1-1	NA	NA	TGTGCCAGCAGCCCGTTTGGTGGGAACACTGAAGCTTTCTTT	CASSPFGGNTEAFF
TRBV5-6	TRBJ2-7	NA	NA	TGTGCCAGCAGCAAAAGAACCCGGTGGGACTACGAGCAGTACTTC	CASSKRTRWDYEQYF
TRBV20-1	TRBJ1-1	NA	NA	TGCAGTGCCTTGTGGGGCACTGAAGCTTTCTTT	CSALWGTEAFF
TRBV18	TRBJ2-7	NA	NA	TGTGCCAGCTCCCACGCGGGGTCTGGGGCGGGGTCCTACGAGCAGTACTTC	CASSHAGSGAGSYEQYF
TRBV5-6	TRBJ1-6	NA	NA	TGTGCCAGCAGCTTGGCCGGTTGGGGCCATTCACCCCTCCACTTT	CASSLAGWGHSPLHF
TRBV19	TRBJ1-1	TRBD1	NA	TGTGCCAGTAGTATAGACAGGACAGGGAGGAACACTGAAGCTTTCTTT	CASSIDRTGRNTEAFF
TRBV28	TRBJ1-6	TRBD1	NA	TGTGCCAGCAGTTGGGGACAGACGAATTCACCCCTCCACTTT	CASSWGQTNSPLHF
TRBV6-5	TRBJ2-4	NA	NA	TGTGCCAGCGGATTTTCGGACAGCCCGCTAAACATTCAGTACTTC	CASGFSDSPLNIQYF
TRBV6-5	TRBJ1-5	NA	NA	TGTGCCAGCAGTTACTCGTTCCGGGGGCCCCAGCATTTT	CASSYSFRGPQHF
TRBV5-3	TRBJ2-1	TRBD2	NA	TGTGCCAGAAGCTCCCGTAGGGGACTAGCGGGGTCCTTTGAGCAGTTCTTC	CARSSRRGLAGSFEQFF
TRBV6-2/TRBV6-3	TRBJ1-5	NA	few	TGTGCCAGCAGTATATTTAGGCAGCCCCAGCATTTT	CASSIFRQPQHF
TRBV27	TRBJ2-2	NA	NA	TGTGCCAGCAGCGGGGGTTCCGGGGAGCTGTTTTTT	CASSGGSGELFF
TRBV25-1	TRBJ1-2	NA	NA	TGTGCCAGCAGTGAATATGTGGGGGCTAAAGGCTACACCTTC	CASSEYVGAKGYTF
TRBV5-1	TRBJ1-1	NA	NA	TGCGCCAGCCGTTACAGGGACATGAACACTGAAGCTTTCTTT	CASRYRDMNTEAFF
TRBV5-6	TRBJ1-2	TRBD1	NA	TGTGCCAGCACTATTCTGGGACAGGGTGGCCATGGCTACACCTTC	CASTILGQGGHGYTF
TRBV30	TRBJ1-4	NA	NA	TGTGCCTGGACTGTAGGAGCGACGGAAAAACTGTTTTTT	CAWTVGATEKLFF
TRBV18	TRBJ2-3	TRBD2	once	TGTGCCAGCTCACCGAGGACTAGTATTACTAGCACAGATACGCAGTATTTT	CASSPRTSITSTDTQYF
TRBV6-2/TRBV6-3	TRBJ2-2	NA	NA	TGTGCCAGCAGTTACTCGGAGGCGAGGGAGCTGTTTTTT	CASSYSEARELFF
TRBV30	TRBJ1-1	NA	NA	TGTGCCTGGAGCAGGGGCCTTTGGTTCTTT	CAWSRGLWFF
TRBV5-6	TRBJ1-1	TRBD1	once	TGTGCCAGCAGCTTACAGGGGGCTTGGCACACTGAAGCTTTCTTT	CASSLQGAWHTEAFF
TRBV11-2	TRBJ1-4	NA	NA	TGTGCCAGCAGCCGCCGACTATCCTTTAATGAAAAACTGTTTTTT	CASSRRLSFNEKLFF
TRBV10-3	TRBJ1-6	NA	once	TGTGCCATCGGGGGTAGCTCCTATAATTCACCCCTCCACTTT	CAIGGSSYNSPLHF
TRBV9	TRBJ2-3	NA	NA	TGTGCCAGCAGCGTAGGCTGGAACAGCCGCACAGATACGCAGTATTTT	CASSVGWNSRTDTQYF
TRBV10-3	TRBJ2-5	NA	NA	TGTGCCAGTAAACAGGGCAATCAAGAGACCCAGTACTTC	CASKQGNQETQYF